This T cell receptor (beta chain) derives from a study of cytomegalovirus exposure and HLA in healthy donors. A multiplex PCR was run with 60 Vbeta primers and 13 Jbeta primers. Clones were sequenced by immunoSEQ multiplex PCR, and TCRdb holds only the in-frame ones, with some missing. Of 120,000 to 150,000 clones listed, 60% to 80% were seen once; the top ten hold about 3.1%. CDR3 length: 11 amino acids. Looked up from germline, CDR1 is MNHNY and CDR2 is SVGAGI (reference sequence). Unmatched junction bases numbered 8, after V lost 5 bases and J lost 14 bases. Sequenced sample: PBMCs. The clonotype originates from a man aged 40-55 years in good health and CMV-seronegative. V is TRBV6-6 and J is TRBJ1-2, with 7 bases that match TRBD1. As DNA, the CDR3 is TGTGCCAGCAGTCGACAGGGATATGGGACCTTC. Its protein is CASSRQGYGTF.